These 20 T cell receptor beta chains share one sample of origin, sequenced in a study of tumor-infiltrating lymphocytes in primary liver carcinoma. The investigators made TCR beta cDNA from 400 to 500 ng total RNA, using a constant-region primer. Libraries of TCR beta came from three nested multiplex PCR rounds with slightly modified ARM-PCR. TRBV1-TRBV30 forward primers paired with a C-beta reverse primer were used in the first two PCR rounds, which ran roughly 9 cycles each. TCRdb re-called the multiplex PCR reads through MiXCR, storing one row per CDR3 protein. In the table there are 75,000 or so distinct CDR3 sequences, approximately 70% of which are singletons. Co-extraction of both nucleic acids (RNA and DNA) used roughly 19-33 mg of unsorted bulk tissue. The sequenced sample consisted of liver tumor tissue from sampling region 4. Indicated subset: tumor region T4, right-lateral pole. The source of these receptors is a man aged 35-49 years with primary liver carcinoma and hepatitis B virus infection.

This clonotype was seen only a few times. V and J are TRBV20-1 and TRBJ2-2; D not certain. Trimming stripped 6 bases from V and 3 bases from J, with 8 bases between. There are 12 residues in the CDR3. Germline values: CDR1 DFQATT, CDR2 SNEGSKA (reference sequence). CDR3 DNA: TGCAGTGCGGCCTGGGACACCGGGGAGCTGTTTTTT. This sequence encodes CSAAWDTGELFF.

This clonotype appeared once. A read error may account for a junction end that differs from germline. The genes are TRBV6-5 and TRBJ1-4, with D perhaps matching TRBD1 (6 bases). The germline gives CDR1 MNHEY, CDR2 SVGAGI. The CDR3 has 12 residues. This CDR3 is CPSNAGGGKLFF. The CDR3 coding sequence is TGTCCCAGCAATGCTGGAGGGGGAAAACTGTTTTTT.

In this sample, this clonotype turned up a few times. A much bigger clone sits one base away, suggesting this may be a read error. This chain's CDR3 is CAISIGQGNHGYTF. The CDR3 DNA is TGTGCCATCAGTATCGGACAGGGGAATCATGGCTACACCTTC. V gene TRBV10-3 combines with J gene TRBJ1-2; 9 nucleotides align to TRBD1. The CDR3 is 14 amino acids. CDR1 ENHRY and CDR2 SYGVKD come from the germline V gene. The trim removed 5 bases at V and 6 bases at J, leaving 7 bases unmatched.

To note about this clonotype: A junction end diverges from the germline sequence, so it may reflect a read error. The rearrangement uses TRBV6-5 and TRBJ2-7; 10 nucleotides agree with TRBD2. The CDR3 is made up of 19 amino acids. CDR1 and CDR2 (germline): MNHEY, SVGAGI. This CDR3 reads CASSYASDTRTSGTYEQYF. For the CDR3, the DNA is TGCGCCAGCAGTTACGCCTCGGATACCAGGACTAGCGGAACTTACGAGCAGTACTTC.

In this sample, this clonotype turned up a few times. Being one base from a much bigger clone, this may be a read error. The chain joins TRBV5-4 to TRBJ2-7, with D perhaps TRBD2 (6 bases). Germline V CDR1 and CDR2: SGHNT, YYREEE (reference sequence). This CDR3 is 14 amino acids long. The CDR3 bases are TGTGCCGGCAGGCCGGGACTCCATCTCCACGAGCAGTACTTC. Translation gives CAGRPGLHLHEQYF.

In the case of this clonotype: This is likely a read error, given that the CDR3 carries no conserved phenylalanine or tryptophan at its end. The chain combines TRBV29-1 with TRBJ2-2; TRBD2 matches at 7 bases. Germline loops: CDR1 SQVTM, CDR2 ANQGSEA. The CDR3 spans 15 residues. The CDR3 loop reads CNVEDAAGAPGKLFL. CDR3 nucleotide sequence: TGCAACGTTGAAGACGCCGCGGGAGCCCCCGGGAAGCTGTTTTTG.

Details on this clonotype: The conserved final phenylalanine or tryptophan is absent from the CDR3, which likely points to a read error. The chain carries TRBV28 and TRBJ1-4; 11 bases map to TRBD1. CDR1 is MDHEN, CDR2 SYDVKM, per germline. The CDR3 length is 17 residues. CDR3 nucleotides: TGTACCAGCAGTCCCCCCGGACAGGGGGCGGCTAATGAAAAACTGTTTTTA. It codes for CTSSPPGQGAANEKLFL.

Comments on this clonotype: The germline gene is not matched at one end of the junction; a read error may be the cause. The chain is built from TRBV11-2 and TRBJ2-5; D may be TRBD2 (5 bases). Germline values: CDR1 SGHAT, CDR2 FQNNGV. CDR3 size: 16 residues. The CDR3 loop reads CAGSLGSSDPGETQYF. CDR3 bases: TGTGCCGGCAGCTTAGGGAGTAGTGACCCGGGGGAGACCCAGTACTTC.

Turning to this clonotype: Sequence at one end of the junction differs from germline and may be a read error. The V and J genes are TRBV29-1 and TRBJ2-3; 9 bases align to TRBD1. This CDR3 has 14 residues. Germline V gives CDR1 SQVTM, CDR2 ANQGSEA. CDR3: CGVAAGTGLGTQYF. CDR3 bases: TGCGGCGTTGCGGCCGGGACAGGGCTAGGTACGCAGTATTTT.

A remark on this clonotype: The junction differs from germline at one of its ends, possibly a read error. The chain employs TRBV11-2 and TRBJ2-1; no clear D. The germline gives CDR1 SGHAT, CDR2 FQNNGV. The CDR3 totals 13 residues. CDR3 DNA: TGTGCCAGCGGCTTAAATGTTGCCTATGAGCAGATCTTC. Translating it yields CASGLNVAYEQIF. Combining the CDR3 with reference TRBV11-2 and TRBJ2-1 gives the whole variable domain EAGVAQSPRYKIIEKRQSVAFWCNPISGHATLYWYQQILGQGPKLLIQFQNNGVVDDSQLPKDRFSAERLKGVDSTLKIQPAKLEDSAVYLCASGLNVAYEQIFGPGTRLTVL.

About this clonotype itself: Since no conserved phenylalanine or tryptophan closes the CDR3, a read error is the likely cause. The chain couples TRBV4-1 to TRBJ1-2, with 7 positions matching TRBD1. Germline loops: CDR1 MGHRA, CDR2 YSYEKL. The CDR3 has 16 amino acids. For the CDR3, the DNA is TGTGCCAGCAGCTCCCAACCGACAGGGACGGGCTATGGCTACACCTCC. Amino acids: CASSSQPTGTGYGYTS.

The chain employs TRBV6-5 and TRBJ2-7; D is possibly TRBD1 or TRBD2 (5 bases each). Germline CDR1 reads MNHEY; CDR2 reads SVGAGI. V gave up 5 bases and J gave up 7 bases, with 18 bases separating them. CDR3 length equals 14 residues. The DNA of the CDR3 is TGTGCCAGCAGTCCTTCCCGGGACGGGGCGGAGCAGTACTTC. Translating gives CASSPSRDGAEQYF.

Concerning this clonotype itself: A much more abundant neighbour one base away suggests this may be a read error. The chain couples TRBV25-1 to TRBJ2-1, with 7 positions matching TRBD1. Germline V gives CDR1 MGHDK, CDR2 SYGVNS. This CDR3 spans 15 amino acids. The CDR3 reads CASSPPTGMNNEHFF. The CDR3 nucleotides read TGTGCCAGCAGTCCCCCGACAGGGATGAATAATGAGCACTTCTTC.

On this clonotype itself: Because it lacks the conserved phenylalanine or tryptophan at the end, this CDR3 is likely a read error. It is unclear where the CDR3 begins or ends on the DNA, so no DNA is shown, and the CDR3 is as TCRdb lists it. The genes are TRBV11-2 and TRBJ2-6; no check of the table's D call, TRBD1, against the DNA was made. Germline loops: CDR1 SGHAT, CDR2 FQNNGV. With termini counted, the CDR3 has 16 amino acids. CDR3 amino acids: CASRPGQRPGANVRTI.

The V call is TRBV16, the J call TRBJ2-7; no firm D call. This CDR3 is 14 amino acids long. Trimming left V 7 bases short and J 2 bases short, with 15 bases between. Germline V lookup: CDR1 KGHSY, CDR2 FQNENV. The CDR3, as DNA: TGTGCCAGCATCCGATCGAACTCCGCCTACGAGCAGTACTTC. It is translated as CASIRSNSAYEQYF.

As for this clonotype: Since a much larger clone is just one base distant, this may be a read error. The chain has TRBV11-2 and TRBJ2-1; 9 bases agree with TRBD2. This CDR3 is built from 17 residues. Germline V CDR1 and CDR2: SGHAT, FQNNGV. The CDR3 here is CASSSRPGTSSYSEQFF. CDR3 DNA: TGTGCCAGCAGCTCTCGCCCCGGGACTAGCTCTTACAGTGAGCAGTTCTTC.

This clonotype showed up many times. This chain uses TRBV28 with TRBJ2-7; D is undetermined. Germline V lookup: CDR1 MDHEN, CDR2 SYDVKM. Deletions cut 7 bases from V and 0 bases from J, with 13 bases between. This CDR3 is built from 14 residues. CDR3 DNA sequence: TGTGCCAGCATGGGGAAACGATCCTCCTACGAGCAGTACTTC. Its protein product is CASMGKRSSYEQYF.

The rearrangement joins TRBV29-1 to TRBJ2-5, with 7 bases lining up with TRBD2. V dropped 7 bases and J dropped 1; count of bases not matched to a gene: 9. The CDR3 loop spans 14 amino acids. Looked up from germline, CDR1 is SQVTM and CDR2 is ANQGSEA. The CDR3 protein is CSAVGASGQETQYF. The CDR3 DNA follows: TGCAGCGCTGTTGGAGCTAGCGGCCAAGAGACCCAGTACTTC. Full variable domain (rest looked up from reference TRBV29-1 and TRBJ2-5): SAVISQKPSRDICQRGTSLTIQCQVDSQVTMMFWYRQQPGQSLTLIATANQGSEATYESGFVIDKFPISRPNLTFSTLTVSNMSPEDSSIYLCSAVGASGQETQYFGPGTRLLVL.

CDR3 protein: CASSLVGETYEQYF. The CDR3 nucleotides are TGTGCCAGCAGCTTAGTGGGAGAAACCTACGAGCAGTACTTC. The rearrangement uses TRBV11-2 and TRBJ2-7, with D possibly being TRBD2 (5 bases). Deletions cut 1 base from V and 2 bases from J, with 9 bases between. CDR1 SGHAT and CDR2 FQNNGV come from the germline V gene. The CDR3 is 14 amino acids.

As to this clonotype: A read error may be the cause here, since a much bigger clone is one base away. This sequence joins TRBV12-3 or TRBV12-4 and TRBJ2-1; TRBD2 might be the D (6 bases). The CDR3 is 15 residues long. The CDR3 DNA is TGTGTCAGCAGTCCACAGGTGGCTAGCGTTCATGAGCAGTTCTTC. Its protein product is CVSSPQVASVHEQFF.